The clone carrying this T cell receptor (beta chain) was counted between two and nine times. Other nucleotide sequences from this sample produce the same CDR3. This CDR3 has 13 residues. Germline V gene data show CDR1 as SGHAT and CDR2 as FQNNGV. V dropped 1 base and J dropped 0 bases, with 4 bases sitting between them. This record belongs to a study of cytomegalovirus exposure and HLA in healthy donors. PCR involved 60 Vbeta and 13 Jbeta primers. The method was immunoSEQ multiplex PCR; TCRdb's version includes in-frame clones alone and lacks a portion of them. This sample carries around 100,000 clones, about 7.6% of them seen once, and the ten largest clones take about 2.1%.

Sequenced material: PBMCs. The receptor was isolated from a man aged 45-60 years in good health and CMV-seronegative. The V gene is TRBV11-2, the J gene TRBJ2-7; no clear D. The CDR3 is CASSLGGSYEQYF. The CDR3 DNA reads TGTGCCAGCAGCTTAGGCGGCTCCTACGAGCAGTACTTC.